This T cell receptor (beta chain) was found in a study of T-cell reconstitution after alpha-beta-depleted transplantation in children. Unmatched junction bases numbered 2, after V lost 4 bases and J lost 4 bases. The germline V gene has CDR1 SGHTA and CDR2 FQGNSA. CDR3 length equals 14 residues. Broader study findings: Some patients' high day-60 TCRbeta diversity was attributed to recipient cells surviving conditioning. Two months or so post-transplant, alpha-beta T cells reportedly derived from several hundred expanded graft clones. Among T cells one year after transplant, newly produced cells accounted for most counts and diversity.

By share of the sample, this clonotype is medium-sized. Its antigen is not identified. Unique molecular identifiers were incorporated into the prepared TCRbeta library. TCRdb re-called the PCR reads with MiXCR, one entry per CDR3 protein. The top ten hold approximately 17% of the sample, which has 65,000 to 75,000 distinct CDR3 sequences, approximately 5% seen once. This receptor was obtained from a boy younger than two who had a stem cell transplant for acute myeloid leukemia, so the T cells may come from the graft donor. The sequencing used PBMCs, mostly from graft donor cells, collected 180 days after TCRalphabeta/CD19-depleted stem cell transplant. The chain has TRBV7-2 and TRBJ2-3, with 10 bases lining up with TRBD1. The CDR3 reads CASSSGTGADTQYF. Here the CDR3 DNA reads TGTGCCAGCAGCTCCGGGACAGGGGCAGATACGCAGTATTTT.